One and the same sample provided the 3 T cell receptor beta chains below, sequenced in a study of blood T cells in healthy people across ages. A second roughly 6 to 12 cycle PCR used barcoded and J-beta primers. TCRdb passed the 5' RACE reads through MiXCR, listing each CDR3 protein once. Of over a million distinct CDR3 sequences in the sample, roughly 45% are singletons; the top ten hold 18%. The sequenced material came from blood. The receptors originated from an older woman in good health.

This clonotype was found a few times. The CDR3 nucleotides read TGTGCCAGCAGTTCAGAGGGGGCGGGATGGTACTTC. Translating gives CASSSEGAGWYF. V usage is TRBV28 and J usage is TRBJ2-4; a weak D match, TRBD1 (7 bases). Trimming shortened V by 4 bases and J by 15 bases, and 16 bases separated the two germline ends. The CDR3 contains 12 residues. In germline, CDR1 is MDHEN, CDR2 SYDVKM.

The CDR3 DNA reads TGTGCCAGCAGTGAAAGGACGGGGAACACTGAAGCTTTCTTT. Encoded protein: CASSERTGNTEAFF. J is TRBJ1-1 and V is TRBV6-1; no reliable D call. Trimming left V 2 bases short and J 1 base short, with 8 bases between. CDR1 is MNHNS, CDR2 SASEGT, per germline. CDR3 length: 14 amino acids.

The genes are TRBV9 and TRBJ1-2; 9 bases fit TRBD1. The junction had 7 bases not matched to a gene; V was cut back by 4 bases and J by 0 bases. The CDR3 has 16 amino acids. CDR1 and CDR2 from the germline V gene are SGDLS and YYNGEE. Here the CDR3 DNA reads TGTGCCAGCAGCCCAAGTACAGGGGGCGCTAACTATGGCTACACCTTC. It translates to CASSPSTGGANYGYTF.